This T cell receptor (beta chain) was documented in a study of blood T cell repertoires in COVID-19. The wider study: Sites in the United States, Italy and Spain provided acute and convalescent COVID-19 samples. T cells, B-cell-depleted T cells, or PBMCs supplied cDNA or gDNA.

Germline-derived CDR1 and CDR2 are LNHNV and YYDKDF (reference sequence). This CDR3 contains 15 residues. J was trimmed by 7 bases and V by 1 base; bases with no gene match: 7. Original analysis: Amplified reference gene primers provided the basis for estimating nucleated cell counts. Using immunoSEQ multiplex PCR, the repertoire was profiled, and TCRdb retains in-frame clones only, with some absent. For V, J and clone size, that table is used; D and trimming come from the DNA. The repertoire holds 250,000 to 300,000 clones, around 84% seen once, with 4.2% in the top ten. This clone occurred once. Input material: peripheral blood. This receptor was taken from a man aged 55 to 70 with acute or convalescent COVID-19. The chain uses TRBV15 and TRBJ1-2; TRBD1 agrees at 9 bases. The CDR3, as DNA: TGTGCCACCAGCAGAGGTGGGACAGGGTGGGGTGGCTACACCTTC. Protein sequence: CATSRGGTGWGGYTF. Supplemented by reference TRBV15 and TRBJ1-2, the full variable domain reads DAMVIQNPRYQVTQFGKPVTLSCSQTLNHNVMYWYQQKSSQAPKLLFHYYDKDFNNEADTPDNFQSRRPNTSFCFLDIRSPGLGDTAMYLCATSRGGTGWGGYTFGSGTRLTVV.